One sample yielded the 14 T cell receptor beta chains listed below, sequenced in a study of blood T cells in healthy people across ages. Alongside a J-beta primer mix, a sample-barcoded 5' primer served in a second PCR lasting about 6 to 12 cycles. TCRdb processed the 5' RACE reads anew with MiXCR; each CDR3 protein has one entry. Of 1.4 million to 1.5 million distinct CDR3 sequences listed, 35% to 45% are singletons. Sequencing input: blood. The source is a woman between 18 and 29 years old in good health.

The genes are TRBV20-1 and TRBJ2-3; TRBD1 is a possible D gene (5 bases). CDR1 and CDR2 from the germline V gene are DFQATT and SNEGSKA (reference sequence). The CDR3 contains 14 residues. The V and J ends lost 6 bases and 2 bases respectively, with 15 bases between them. CDR3: CSAKWLDNTDTQYF. Here the CDR3 DNA reads TGCAGTGCCAAGTGGTTGGACAACACAGATACGCAGTATTTT.

V is TRBV2 and J is TRBJ2-1; D call uncertain. V was shortened by 6 bases and J by 5 bases, with 8 bases between the two germline ends. The CDR3 totals 12 residues. The germline gives CDR1 SNHLY, CDR2 FYNNEI. CDR3 amino acids: CASRFLDNEQFF. As DNA, the CDR3 is TGTGCCAGCAGATTTCTAGACAATGAGCAGTTCTTC.

The V call is TRBV5-1, the J call TRBJ2-1; weak D call: TRBD2 (5 bases). Germline-derived CDR1 and CDR2 are SGHRS and YFSETQ. Trimming removed 4 bases from V and 7 bases from J, with 15 bases in between. This CDR3 has 14 residues. The CDR3 sequence is CASSQTTSENEQFF. CDR3 nucleotide sequence: TGCGCCAGCAGCCAGACTACCTCCGAGAATGAGCAGTTCTTC.

This clonotype was counted only a few times. This chain joins TRBV5-1 and TRBJ1-1; D is uncertain. CDR1 is SGHRS, CDR2 YFSETQ, per germline. The CDR3 length is 15 residues. The germline V and J ends were trimmed by 1 base and 3 bases, with 13 bases remaining between them. CDR3 loop: CASSLSPGADTEAFF. DNA for the CDR3: TGCGCCAGCAGCTTGTCCCCCGGTGCGGACACTGAAGCTTTCTTT.

The J gene is TRBJ1-2, the V gene TRBV7-2, with 7 bases aligning to TRBD1. V trimming: 1 base; J trimming: 8 bases; junction bases outside the gene matches: 10. Germline V lookup: CDR1 SGHTA, CDR2 FQGNSA. The CDR3 totals 15 residues. Here the CDR3 reads CASSLVGVRGKGYTF. CDR3 in DNA: TGTGCCAGCAGCTTAGTTGGCGTCAGGGGGAAGGGCTACACCTTC.

This clonotype has more than one count but fewer than ten. The chain has TRBV20-1 and TRBJ1-6; tentatively, D is TRBD1 (5 bases). V was clipped by 3 bases and J by 6 bases, with 9 bases between them. Germline loops: CDR1 DFQATT, CDR2 SNEGSKA (reference sequence). This CDR3 comprises 13 residues. The CDR3 spells CSARNRSNSPLHF. The CDR3 DNA follows: TGCAGTGCTAGGAACAGGAGTAATTCACCCCTCCACTTT.

V gene TRBV12-3 or TRBV12-4 combines with J gene TRBJ2-3; 8 bases fit TRBD2. Trimming cost V 6 bases and J 6 bases; bases outside gene matches: 11. CDR3 length: 15 residues. The CDR3 coding sequence is TGTGCCAGCAGCCCGGGAGGACTAGCATTCGATACGCAGTATTTT. The encoded protein is CASSPGGLAFDTQYF.

The DNA for the CDR3 is TGCGCCAGCAGCCAAGCTGTTCCTAGCGGAATCACAGATACGCAGTATTTT. Translation: CASSQAVPSGITDTQYF. The chain is built from TRBV4-1 and TRBJ2-3; 7 nucleotides align to TRBD2. CDR3 length: 17 amino acids. Germline trimming cut 1 base from V and 2 bases from J; bases unmatched to any gene: 9. Germline V gives CDR1 MGHRA, CDR2 YSYEKL.

The chain joins TRBV18 to TRBJ1-2; 7 bases are a match to TRBD1. This CDR3 has 13 amino acids. CDR1 and CDR2 (germline): KGHSH, LQKENI. The trim removed 6 bases at V and 6 bases at J, leaving 7 bases unmatched. Written as DNA, the CDR3 is TGTGCCAGCTCCAAGACAGGGAACGATGGCTACACCTTC. Translated: CASSKTGNDGYTF.

The chain uses TRBV27 and TRBJ2-1; 13 nucleotides line up with TRBD2. The V segment lost 8 bases and the J segment 9 bases; nucleotides outside the gene matches: 13. Germline V CDR1 and CDR2: MNHEY, SMNVEV (reference sequence). The CDR3 spans 16 residues. Here the CDR3 reads CASAKPGTSGKAEQFF. The CDR3 DNA is TGTGCCAGCGCGAAGCCCGGGACTAGCGGGAAGGCTGAGCAGTTCTTC.

The CDR3 protein is CASSQDRGVKIRNTEAFF. The CDR3 DNA reads TGCGCCAGCAGCCAAGATAGGGGGGTGAAAATCAGGAACACTGAAGCTTTCTTT. This rearrangement joins TRBV4-1 to TRBJ1-1; D perhaps matches TRBD1 (6 bases). V gave up 0 bases and J gave up 1 base, with 18 bases separating them. The CDR3 extends over 18 amino acids. Germline-derived CDR1 and CDR2 are MGHRA and YSYEKL.

The chain uses TRBV20-1 and TRBJ1-1; D gene unclear. This CDR3 comprises 14 residues. V lost 0 bases to trimming and J lost 1 base, with 9 bases between them. Germline V lookup: CDR1 DFQATT, CDR2 SNEGSKA (reference sequence). The CDR3 loop is CSARDIWENTEAFF. CDR3 nucleotide sequence: TGCAGTGCTAGAGATATATGGGAGAACACTGAAGCTTTCTTT.

This clonotype was counted only a few times. The chain is built from TRBV6-2 or TRBV6-3 and TRBJ2-7, with 7 bases that match TRBD2. This CDR3 contains 14 residues. The V segment lost 4 bases and the J segment 1 base; nucleotides outside the gene matches: 4. The germline CDR1 and CDR2 sequences are MNHEY and SVGEGT. DNA of the CDR3: TGTGCCAGCAGTTGGGACTACCAGTCCTACGAGCAGTACTTC. Protein product: CASSWDYQSYEQYF.

This clonotype was observed a handful of times. The chain links TRBV6-5 to TRBJ2-7, with a weak D call TRBD1 (5 bases). V was trimmed by 6 bases and J by 0 bases, leaving 15 bases between them. The CDR3 covers 15 residues. Germline V gene data show CDR1 as MNHEY and CDR2 as SVGAGI. CDR3 DNA sequence: TGTGCCAGCAGGGTGCAAGGGGCTGCCTCCTACGAGCAGTACTTC. Translated, it gives CASRVQGAASYEQYF.